Listed below are T cell receptor beta chains from one sample, sequenced in a study of PD-1 blockade in mismatch repair-deficient tumors. Generated by immunoSEQ multiplex PCR, the TCRdb table keeps only in-frame clones and is missing some. Of more than 95,000 clones in the sample, about 86% were seen once. Sequenced here: peripheral blood, sampled 44 weeks after starting pembrolizumab. The receptor source for this set is an adult with mismatch repair-deficient cancer. Both conserved end residues are part of each CDR3. A D gene is named only where the DNA matches it firmly. A row's size may be missing; if present it is once, few, many or a size class.

>NA|TRBV4-1|TRBJ2-7|TRBD2
TGCGCCAGCAGCCAGACTAGCGGGAGCCAAATCTACGAGCAGTACTTC
CASSQTSGSQIYEQYF
>NA|TRBV11-1|TRBJ2-7|TRBD2
TGTGCCAGCAGCCTCGGGCCGTGGCGGGAGAGCTCCTACGAGCAGTACTTC
CASSLGPWRESSYEQYF
>NA|TRBV4-2|TRBJ2-3|TRBD2
TGTGCCAGCAGCCAAGAGGCCGGTCTAGCGGGCCCAGATACGCAGTATTTT
CASSQEAGLAGPDTQYF
>NA|TRBV11-3|TRBJ2-7|TRBD2
TGTGCCAGCAACATGGGACTAGCGGATTACGAGCAGTACTTC
CASNMGLADYEQYF
>NA|TRBV6-5|TRBJ2-5|NA
TGTGCCAGCAGTTACGGACGGCCGGGACCCCAAGAGACCCAGTACTTC
CASSYGRPGPQETQYF
>NA|TRBV6-6|TRBJ1-4|NA
TGTGCCAGCAGGTCCCGCGCTAATGAAAAACTGTTTTTT
CASRSRANEKLFF
>NA|TRBV4-1|TRBJ2-7|TRBD2
TGCGCCAGCAGCCAAGCTCCAGCGGGAGCCTACGAGCAGTACTTC
CASSQAPAGAYEQYF
>NA|TRBV11-2|TRBJ2-3|TRBD2
TGTGCCAGCAGCTTGGAAATTAGCGGGAGGGCCTCAGATACGCAGTATTTT
CASSLEISGRASDTQYF
>once|TRBV5-6|TRBJ1-2|TRBD1
TGTGCCAGCAGCTTAACCCGGACAGGGTTGAGGAACTATGGCTACACCTTC
CASSLTRTGLRNYGYTF
>NA|TRBV4-1|TRBJ1-4|NA
TGCGCCAGCAGCCAAGTCAGGTTCCCGATTTTAATAAATGAAAAACTGTTTTTT
CASSQVRFPILINEKLFF
>NA|TRBV19|TRBJ2-1|NA
TGTGCCAGTAGTATAAGGCGGGGCGACAATGAGCAGTTCTTC
CASSIRRGDNEQFF
>NA|TRBV5-4|TRBJ1-5|NA
TGTGCCAGCAGCTTGGTAGAGTCCCAGCATTTT
CASSLVESQHF
>NA|TRBV10-3|TRBJ2-7|TRBD1
TGTGCCATCAGTGAGTCGCCAGGGGGCTCCTACGAGCAGTACTTC
CAISESPGGSYEQYF
>few|TRBV30|TRBJ1-2|NA
TGTGCCTGGAGTGGAGGGGGTGGCTACACCTTC
CAWSGGGGYTF
>NA|TRBV30|TRBJ2-7|NA
TGTGCCTGGACCATCCGTTTGGGCTACGAGCAGTACTTC
CAWTIRLGYEQYF
>NA|TRBV11-2|TRBJ2-7|TRBD1
TGTGCCAGCAGCTTAGTGGGGACAGGGGGAAAAAACGAGCAGTACTTC
CASSLVGTGGKNEQYF
>NA|TRBV11-3|TRBJ2-6|TRBD2
TGTGCCAGCAGCTCCGGACTAGCCCAATCTGGGGCCAACGTCCTGACTTTC
CASSSGLAQSGANVLTF
>NA|TRBV19|TRBJ2-2|TRBD1
TGTGCCAGTAGTATTTGGCCCCCGGACAGGGGCAACACCGGGGAGCTGTTTTTT
CASSIWPPDRGNTGELFF
>NA|TRBV15|TRBJ2-7|NA
TGTGCCACCAGCAGAGAAGCGGGTATGGCCTACGAGCAGTACTTC
CATSREAGMAYEQYF
>once|TRBV6-6|TRBJ2-2|TRBD2
TGTGCCAGCACCTTCCTAGCGGGAGGACGAGCCGGGGAGCTGTTTTTT
CASTFLAGGRAGELFF
>NA|TRBV9|TRBJ1-2|TRBD1
TGTGCCAGCAGCGCCGGGAGGGGGCGTTCTAACTATGGCTACACCTTC
CASSAGRGRSNYGYTF
>NA|TRBV5-6|TRBJ2-7|NA
TGTGCCAGCAGCTTGGCAGGGCCAGATGAGCAGTACTTC
CASSLAGPDEQYF
>NA|TRBV15|TRBJ1-1|NA
TGTGCCACCGGGGGGTCGGGAACTGAAGCTTTCTTT
CATGGSGTEAFF
>NA|TRBV10-3|TRBJ1-1|NA
TGTGCCATCAAAGAGAACACTGAAGCTTTCTTT
CAIKENTEAFF
>NA|TRBV4-1|TRBJ2-1|TRBD2
TGCGCCAGCAGCCTCCACTACATCGGACTAGCGGGTAGCAATGAGCAGTTCTTC
CASSLHYIGLAGSNEQFF
>NA|TRBV28|TRBJ1-2|NA
TGTGCCAGCAGTTTACAGCAGCCGACGGCCTATGGCTACACCTTC
CASSLQQPTAYGYTF
>NA|TRBV7-2|TRBJ2-3|NA
TGTGCCAGCGGCTCCAGGGTTTCTAGCACAGATACGCAGTATTTT
CASGSRVSSTDTQYF
>few|TRBV5-1|TRBJ2-7|TRBD1
TGCGCCAGCAGCAAACCCATACCGACAGGGCCAAACGAGCAGTACTTC
CASSKPIPTGPNEQYF
>few|TRBV6-5|TRBJ2-2|NA
TGTGCCAGCAGTTACTCTAAACAGAACACCGGGGAGCTGTTTTTT
CASSYSKQNTGELFF
>NA|TRBV9|TRBJ2-7|NA
TGTGCCAGCAGCGTAGAGGACTACTACGAGCAGTACTTC
CASSVEDYYEQYF
>NA|TRBV28|TRBJ2-2|NA
TGTGCCAGCTCCCGGGGCTGGACCCCCGGGGAGCTGTTTTTT
CASSRGWTPGELFF
>NA|TRBV4-2|TRBJ2-7|NA
TGTGCCAGCAGCCTCCTCGTTGCCAGGTTACCCTACGAGCAGTACTTC
CASSLLVARLPYEQYF
>NA|TRBV27|TRBJ2-7|TRBD1
TGTGCCAGCAGTTTATTGGTGACAGGGGTTCCTCTGGCTGGGGAGCAGTACTTC
CASSLLVTGVPLAGEQYF
>NA|TRBV9|TRBJ1-1|TRBD1
TGTGCCAGCAGCTTAGGACAGGGGGGGACTGAAGCTTTCTTT
CASSLGQGGTEAFF
>NA|TRBV5-6|TRBJ1-1|NA
TGTGCCAGCACAGGATCCGGGGGGCACACTGAAGCTTTCTTT
CASTGSGGHTEAFF
>NA|TRBV5-6|TRBJ2-2|NA
TGTGCCAGCAGCTCGGGTATGGTCGGGGAGCTGTTTTTT
CASSSGMVGELFF
>once|TRBV30|TRBJ2-7|NA
TGTGCCTGGGGGGGGAGGGGCAGGGGGAACGAGCAGTACTTC
CAWGGRGRGNEQYF
>few|TRBV28|TRBJ2-2|NA
TGTGCCAGCAGTTTATTGGCCACCGGGGAGCTGTTTTTT
CASSLLATGELFF
>NA|TRBV11-2|TRBJ2-7|TRBD2
TGTGCCAGCAGCTTAGTTGGGGGAGGGCGTAACTACGAGCAGTACTTC
CASSLVGGGRNYEQYF
>once|TRBV2|TRBJ1-1|TRBD1
TGTGCCAGCCTCTCGGACAGGGGCACTGAAGCTTTCTTT
CASLSDRGTEAFF
>NA|TRBV7-8|TRBJ2-1|TRBD2
TGTGCCAGCAGCTTGCGGACTAGCGAGTGGTCCAATGAGCAGTTCTTC
CASSLRTSEWSNEQFF
>NA|TRBV5-1|TRBJ2-7|NA
TGCGCCAGCAGCTTGGCCGAGACTGCGGGGTCCGAGCAGTACTTC
CASSLAETAGSEQYF
>NA|TRBV5-1|TRBJ2-2|TRBD1
TGCGCCAGCAGCATGACAGGGGGCAGGGGAACCGGGGAGCTGTTTTTT
CASSMTGGRGTGELFF
>NA|TRBV6-6|TRBJ2-7|TRBD2
TGTGCCAGCAGTTCAACTAGCGGGATTAGCTACGAGCAGTACTTC
CASSSTSGISYEQYF
>NA|TRBV9|TRBJ2-1|TRBD2
TGTGCCAGCAGCCCGACCCTGAGAGGACTAGCGGGAGTGGGCAATGAGCAGTTCTTC
CASSPTLRGLAGVGNEQFF
>few|TRBV6-5|TRBJ2-7|NA
TGTGCCAGCAGTTACTCGACTCAGGGCCACGAGCAGTACTTC
CASSYSTQGHEQYF
>NA|TRBV7-2|TRBJ2-5|NA
TGTGCCAGCAGCACCACCCTATTCGGGGAGACCCAGTACTTC
CASSTTLFGETQYF
>NA|TRBV6-6|TRBJ2-1|NA
TGTGCCAGCAGTCGGGAGAGCTCCTACAATGAGCAGTTCTTC
CASSRESSYNEQFF